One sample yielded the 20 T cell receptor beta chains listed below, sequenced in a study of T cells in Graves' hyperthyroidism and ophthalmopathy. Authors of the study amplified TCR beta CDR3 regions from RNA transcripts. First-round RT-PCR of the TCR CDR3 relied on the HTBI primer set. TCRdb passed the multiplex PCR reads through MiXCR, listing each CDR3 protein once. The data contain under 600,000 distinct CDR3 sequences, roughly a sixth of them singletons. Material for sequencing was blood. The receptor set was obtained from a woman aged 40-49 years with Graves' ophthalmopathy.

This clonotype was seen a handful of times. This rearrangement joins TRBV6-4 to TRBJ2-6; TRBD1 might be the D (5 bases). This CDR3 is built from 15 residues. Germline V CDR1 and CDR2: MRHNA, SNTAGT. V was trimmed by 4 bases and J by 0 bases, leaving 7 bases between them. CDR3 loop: CASSGQSSGANVLTF. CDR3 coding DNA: TGTGCCAGCAGTGGACAGAGCTCTGGGGCCAACGTCCTGACTTTC.

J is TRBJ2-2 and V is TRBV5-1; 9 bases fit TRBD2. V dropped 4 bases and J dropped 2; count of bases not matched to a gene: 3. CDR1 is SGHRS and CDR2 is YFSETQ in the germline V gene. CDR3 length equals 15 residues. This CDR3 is CASSQAGGNTGELFF. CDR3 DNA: TGCGCCAGCAGCCAAGCGGGGGGTAACACCGGGGAGCTGTTTTTT.

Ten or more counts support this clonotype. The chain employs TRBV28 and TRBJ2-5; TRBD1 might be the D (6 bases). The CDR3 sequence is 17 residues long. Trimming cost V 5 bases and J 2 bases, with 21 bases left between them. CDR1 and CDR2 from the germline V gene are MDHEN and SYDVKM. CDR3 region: CASSPHTGYPYQETQYF. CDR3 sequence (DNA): TGTGCCAGCAGTCCACATACAGGGTATCCCTATCAAGAGACCCAGTACTTC.

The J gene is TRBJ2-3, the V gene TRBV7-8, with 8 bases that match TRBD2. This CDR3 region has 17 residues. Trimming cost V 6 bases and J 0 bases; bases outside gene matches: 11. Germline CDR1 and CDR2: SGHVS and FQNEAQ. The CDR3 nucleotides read TGTGCCAGCAGTCCGGCGGGGGGCCCCCTTAGCACAGATACGCAGTATTTT. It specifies CASSPAGGPLSTDTQYF.

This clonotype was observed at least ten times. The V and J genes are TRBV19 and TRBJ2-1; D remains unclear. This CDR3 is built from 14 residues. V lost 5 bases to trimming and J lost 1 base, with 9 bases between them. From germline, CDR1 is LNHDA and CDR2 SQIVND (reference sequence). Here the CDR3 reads CASSSVGSYNEQFF. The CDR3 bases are TGTGCCAGTAGTTCGGTGGGATCCTACAATGAGCAGTTCTTC.

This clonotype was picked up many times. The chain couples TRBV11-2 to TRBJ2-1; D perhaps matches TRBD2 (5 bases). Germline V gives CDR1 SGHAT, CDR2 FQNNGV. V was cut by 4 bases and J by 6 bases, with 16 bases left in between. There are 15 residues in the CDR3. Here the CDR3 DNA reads TGTGCCAGCAGCTCTAGCTCGTGGTGGGGCAATGAGCAGTTCTTC. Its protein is CASSSSSWWGNEQFF.

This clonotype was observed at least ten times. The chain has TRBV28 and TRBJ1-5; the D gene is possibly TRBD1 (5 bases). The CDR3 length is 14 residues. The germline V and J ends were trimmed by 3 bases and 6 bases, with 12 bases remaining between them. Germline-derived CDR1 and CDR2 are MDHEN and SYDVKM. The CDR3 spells CASSFGRGGQPQHF. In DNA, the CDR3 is TGTGCCAGCAGTTTTGGTAGGGGTGGTCAGCCCCAGCATTTT.

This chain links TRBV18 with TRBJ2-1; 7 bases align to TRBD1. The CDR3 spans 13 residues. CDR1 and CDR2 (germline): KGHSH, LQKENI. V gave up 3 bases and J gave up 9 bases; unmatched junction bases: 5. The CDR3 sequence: CASSPQGDTEQFF. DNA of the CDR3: TGTGCCAGCTCACCGCAGGGGGATACTGAGCAGTTCTTC. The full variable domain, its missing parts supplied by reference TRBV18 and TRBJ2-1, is NAGVMQNPRHLVRRRGQEARLRCSPMKGHSHVYWYRQLPEEGLKFMVYLQKENIIDESGMPKERFSAEFPKEGPSILRIQQVVRGDSAAYFCASSPQGDTEQFFGPGTRLTVL.

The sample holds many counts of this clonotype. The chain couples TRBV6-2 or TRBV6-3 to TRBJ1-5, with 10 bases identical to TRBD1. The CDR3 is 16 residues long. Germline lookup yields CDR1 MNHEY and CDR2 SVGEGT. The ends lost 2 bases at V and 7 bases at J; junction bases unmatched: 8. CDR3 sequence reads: CASSYPGTGVFQPQHF. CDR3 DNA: TGTGCCAGCAGTTACCCGGGGACAGGGGTATTCCAGCCCCAGCATTTT.

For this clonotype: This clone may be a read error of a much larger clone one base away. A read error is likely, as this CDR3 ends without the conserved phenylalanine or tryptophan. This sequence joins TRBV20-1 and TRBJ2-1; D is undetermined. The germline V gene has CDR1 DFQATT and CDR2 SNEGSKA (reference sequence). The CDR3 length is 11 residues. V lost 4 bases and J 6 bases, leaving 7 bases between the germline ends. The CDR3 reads CSATSLNEQFS. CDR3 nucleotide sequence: TGCAGTGCTACTAGTCTCAATGAGCAGTTCTCC.

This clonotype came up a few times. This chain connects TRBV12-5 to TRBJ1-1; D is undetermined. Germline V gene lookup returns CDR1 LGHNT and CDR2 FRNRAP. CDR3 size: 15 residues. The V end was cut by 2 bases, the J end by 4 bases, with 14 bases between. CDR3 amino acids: CASGLSKGFVTEAFF. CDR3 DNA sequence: TGTGCTAGTGGTTTGAGTAAGGGTTTCGTCACTGAAGCTTTCTTT.

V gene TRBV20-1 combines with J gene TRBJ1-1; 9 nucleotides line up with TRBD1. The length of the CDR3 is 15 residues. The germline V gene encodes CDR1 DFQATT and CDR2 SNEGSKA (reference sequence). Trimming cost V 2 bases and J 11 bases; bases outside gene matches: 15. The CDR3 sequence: CSARPPPQGAEKAFF. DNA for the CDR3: TGCAGTGCTAGACCGCCCCCACAGGGGGCCGAGAAGGCTTTCTTT.

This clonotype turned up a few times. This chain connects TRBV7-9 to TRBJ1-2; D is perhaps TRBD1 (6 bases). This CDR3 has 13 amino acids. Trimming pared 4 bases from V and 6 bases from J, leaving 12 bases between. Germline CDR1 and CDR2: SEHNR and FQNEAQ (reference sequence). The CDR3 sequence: CASSSRGLDGYTF. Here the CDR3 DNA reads TGTGCCAGCAGCTCCAGGGGTTTGGATGGCTACACCTTC.

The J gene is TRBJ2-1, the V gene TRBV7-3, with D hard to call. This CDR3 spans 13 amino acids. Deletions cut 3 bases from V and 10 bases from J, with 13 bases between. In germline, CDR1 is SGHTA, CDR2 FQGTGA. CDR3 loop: CASSLLSGWEQFF. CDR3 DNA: TGTGCCAGCAGCTTGTTGTCCGGATGGGAGCAGTTCTTC.

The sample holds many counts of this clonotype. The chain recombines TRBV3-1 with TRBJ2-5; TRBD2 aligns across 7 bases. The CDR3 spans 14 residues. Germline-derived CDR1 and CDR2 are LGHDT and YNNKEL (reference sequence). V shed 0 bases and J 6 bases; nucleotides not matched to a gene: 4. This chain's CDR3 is CASSQEGGSQTQYF. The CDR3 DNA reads TGTGCCAGCAGCCAAGAGGGCGGGAGTCAGACCCAGTACTTC.

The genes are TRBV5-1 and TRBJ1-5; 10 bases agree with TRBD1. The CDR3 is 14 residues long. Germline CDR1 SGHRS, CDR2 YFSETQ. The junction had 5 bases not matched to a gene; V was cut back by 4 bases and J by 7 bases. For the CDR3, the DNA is TGCGCCAGCAGCGACGGGACAGGGGACCAGCCCCAGCATTTT. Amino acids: CASSDGTGDQPQHF.

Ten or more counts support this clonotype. CDR3 amino acids: CASTSGEGGQFF. The CDR3 bases are TGTGCCAGCACCTCAGGGGAGGGAGGGCAGTTCTTC. V is TRBV12-3 or TRBV12-4 and J is TRBJ2-1, with D maybe TRBD2 (7 bases). With 7 bases removed from V and 12 bases from J, the gap between germline ends came to 16 bases. CDR3 length: 12 residues.

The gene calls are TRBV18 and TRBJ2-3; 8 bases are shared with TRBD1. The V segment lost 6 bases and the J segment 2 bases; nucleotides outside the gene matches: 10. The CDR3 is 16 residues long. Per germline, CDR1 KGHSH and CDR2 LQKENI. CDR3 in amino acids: CASSLQGAGNTDTQYF. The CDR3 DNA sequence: TGTGCCAGCTCCCTTCAGGGGGCCGGAAACACAGATACGCAGTATTTT.

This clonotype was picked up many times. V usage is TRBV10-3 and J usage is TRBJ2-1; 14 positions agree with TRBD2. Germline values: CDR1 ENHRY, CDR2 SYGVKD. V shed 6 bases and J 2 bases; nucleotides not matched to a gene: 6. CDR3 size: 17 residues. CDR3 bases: TGTGCCATCAGCAGGGGACTAGCGGGAGATCCCTACAATGAGCAGTTCTTC. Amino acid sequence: CAISRGLAGDPYNEQFF.

CDR3 nucleotides: TGTGCCAGCAGCCAGGGGGCGCGGGGCTACACCTTC. Its translation: CASSQGARGYTF. The chain combines TRBV12-3 or TRBV12-4 with TRBJ1-2, with 8 bases fitting TRBD1. This CDR3 is 12 amino acids long. The V segment lost 6 bases and the J segment 8 bases; nucleotides outside the gene matches: 5.